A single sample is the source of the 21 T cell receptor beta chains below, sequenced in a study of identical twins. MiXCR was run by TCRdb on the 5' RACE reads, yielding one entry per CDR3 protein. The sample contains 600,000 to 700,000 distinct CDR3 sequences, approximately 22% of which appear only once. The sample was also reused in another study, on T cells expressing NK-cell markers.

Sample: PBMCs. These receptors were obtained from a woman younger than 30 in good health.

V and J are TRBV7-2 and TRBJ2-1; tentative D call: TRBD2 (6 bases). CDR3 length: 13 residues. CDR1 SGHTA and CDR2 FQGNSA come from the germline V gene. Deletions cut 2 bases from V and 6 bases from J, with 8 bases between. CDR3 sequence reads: CASSLYGGNEQFF. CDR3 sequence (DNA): TGTGCCAGCAGCTTATACGGGGGCAATGAGCAGTTCTTC.

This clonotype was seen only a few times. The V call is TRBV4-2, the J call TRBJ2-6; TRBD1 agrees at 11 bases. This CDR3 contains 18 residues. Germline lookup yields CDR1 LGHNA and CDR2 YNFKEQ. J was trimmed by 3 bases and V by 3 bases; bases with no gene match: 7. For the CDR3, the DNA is TGTGCCAGCAGCCAGGCCGGGACAGGGGGTTATGGGGCCAACGTCCTGACTTTC. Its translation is CASSQAGTGGYGANVLTF.

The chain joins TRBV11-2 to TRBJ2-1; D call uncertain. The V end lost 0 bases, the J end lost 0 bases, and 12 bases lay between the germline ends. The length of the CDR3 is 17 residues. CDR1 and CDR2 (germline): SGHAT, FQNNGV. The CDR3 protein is CASSLDPQVSSYNEQFF. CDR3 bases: TGTGCCAGCAGCTTAGATCCGCAGGTGAGCTCCTACAATGAGCAGTTCTTC.

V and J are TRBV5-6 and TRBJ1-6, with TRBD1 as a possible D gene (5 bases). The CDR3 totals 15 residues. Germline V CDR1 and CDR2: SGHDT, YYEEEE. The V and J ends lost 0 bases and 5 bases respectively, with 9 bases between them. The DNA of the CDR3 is TGTGCCAGCAGCTTGGGCAGGGCAGATAATTCACCCCTCCACTTT. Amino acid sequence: CASSLGRADNSPLHF. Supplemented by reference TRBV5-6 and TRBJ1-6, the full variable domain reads DAGVTQSPTHLIKTRGQQVTLRCSPKSGHDTVSWYQQALGQGPQFIFQYYEEEERQRGNFPDRFSGHQFPNYSSELNVNALLLGDSALYLCASSLGRADNSPLHFGNGTRLTVT.

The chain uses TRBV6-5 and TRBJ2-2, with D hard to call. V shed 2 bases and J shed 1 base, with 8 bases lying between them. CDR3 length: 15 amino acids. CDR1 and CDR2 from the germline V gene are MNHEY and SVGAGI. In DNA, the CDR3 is TGTGCCAGCAGTTACGTGAGGCGGAACACCGGGGAGCTGTTTTTT. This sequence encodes CASSYVRRNTGELFF.

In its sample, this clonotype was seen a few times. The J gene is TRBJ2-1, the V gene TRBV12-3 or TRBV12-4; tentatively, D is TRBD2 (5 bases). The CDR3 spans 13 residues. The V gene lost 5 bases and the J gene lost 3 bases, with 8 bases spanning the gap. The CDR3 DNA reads TGTGCCAGCAGTGAGGACTTCTACAATGAGCAGTTCTTC. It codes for CASSEDFYNEQFF.

CDR3 loop: CSAYSTGGVQPQHF. The DNA of the CDR3 is TGCAGTGCTTACTCGACAGGGGGCGTCCAGCCCCAGCATTTT. The genes are TRBV20-1 and TRBJ1-5, with 10 bases lining up with TRBD1. This CDR3 has 14 residues. V shed 5 bases and J 7 bases; nucleotides not matched to a gene: 8. Germline lookup yields CDR1 DFQATT and CDR2 SNEGSKA (reference sequence).

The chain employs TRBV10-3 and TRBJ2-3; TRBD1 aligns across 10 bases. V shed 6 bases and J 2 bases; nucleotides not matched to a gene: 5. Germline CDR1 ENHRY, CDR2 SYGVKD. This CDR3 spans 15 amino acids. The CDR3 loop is CAISPGQGTTDTQYF. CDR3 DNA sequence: TGTGCCATCAGCCCGGGACAGGGGACCACAGATACGCAGTATTTT.

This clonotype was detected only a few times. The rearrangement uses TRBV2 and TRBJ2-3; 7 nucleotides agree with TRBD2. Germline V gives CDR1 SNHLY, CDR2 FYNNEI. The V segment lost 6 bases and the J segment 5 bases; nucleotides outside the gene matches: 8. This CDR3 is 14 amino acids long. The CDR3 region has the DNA TGTGCCAGCAGCCTAGTGGGGGGGGAAGATACGCAGTATTTT. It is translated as CASSLVGGEDTQYF.

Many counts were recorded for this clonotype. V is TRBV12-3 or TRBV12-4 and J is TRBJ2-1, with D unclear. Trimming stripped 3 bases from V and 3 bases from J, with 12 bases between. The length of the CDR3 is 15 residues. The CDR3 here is CASSFLRPGYNEQFF. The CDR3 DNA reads TGTGCCAGCAGTTTCTTGAGGCCGGGCTACAATGAGCAGTTCTTC.

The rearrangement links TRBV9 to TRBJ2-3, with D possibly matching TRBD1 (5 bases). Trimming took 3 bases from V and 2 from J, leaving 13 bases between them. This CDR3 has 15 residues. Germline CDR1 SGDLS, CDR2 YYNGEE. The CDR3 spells CASSERAGLTDTQYF. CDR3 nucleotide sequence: TGTGCCAGCAGCGAACGGGCAGGGCTCACAGATACGCAGTATTTT.

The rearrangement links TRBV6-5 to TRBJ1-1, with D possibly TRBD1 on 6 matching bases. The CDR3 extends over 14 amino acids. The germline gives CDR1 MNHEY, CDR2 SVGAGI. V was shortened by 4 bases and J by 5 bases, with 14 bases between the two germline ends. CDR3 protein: CASSSHRGGTEAFF. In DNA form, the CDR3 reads TGTGCCAGCAGTTCGCACAGAGGGGGAACTGAAGCTTTCTTT.

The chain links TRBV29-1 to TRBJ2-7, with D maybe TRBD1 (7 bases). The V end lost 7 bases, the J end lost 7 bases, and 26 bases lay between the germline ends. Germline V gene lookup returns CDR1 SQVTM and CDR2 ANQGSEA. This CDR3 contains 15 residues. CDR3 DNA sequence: TGCAGCGCCCTAGACGGCGGGACAGTTCACGGGGAGCAGTACTTC. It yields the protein CSALDGGTVHGEQYF.

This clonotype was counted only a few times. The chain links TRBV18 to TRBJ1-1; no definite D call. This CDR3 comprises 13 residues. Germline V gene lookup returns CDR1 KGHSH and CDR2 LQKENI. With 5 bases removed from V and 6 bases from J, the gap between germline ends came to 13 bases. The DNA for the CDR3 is TGTGCCAGCTCAGGGGTGGCTATCGCTGAAGCTTTCTTT. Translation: CASSGVAIAEAFF.

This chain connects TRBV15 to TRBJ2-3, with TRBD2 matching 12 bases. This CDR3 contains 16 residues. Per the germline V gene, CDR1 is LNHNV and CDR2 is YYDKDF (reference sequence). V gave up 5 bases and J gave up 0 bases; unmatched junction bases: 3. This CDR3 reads CATSLGLAGSTDTQYF. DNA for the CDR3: TGTGCCACCAGCTTAGGACTAGCGGGAAGCACAGATACGCAGTATTTT.

The CDR3 loop is CSAAGTGAIGELFF. Here the CDR3 DNA reads TGCAGTGCTGCCGGGACAGGGGCGATCGGGGAGCTGTTTTTT. V is TRBV20-1 and J is TRBJ2-2; 10 bases align to TRBD1. This CDR3 comprises 14 residues. Germline V gene lookup returns CDR1 DFQATT and CDR2 SNEGSKA (reference sequence). The ends lost 5 bases at V and 7 bases at J; junction bases unmatched: 7.

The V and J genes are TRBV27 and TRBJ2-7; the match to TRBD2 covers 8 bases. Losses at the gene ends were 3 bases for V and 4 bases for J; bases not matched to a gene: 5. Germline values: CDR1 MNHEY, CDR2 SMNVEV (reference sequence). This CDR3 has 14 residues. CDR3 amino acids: CASSFASGRYEQYF. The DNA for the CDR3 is TGTGCCAGCAGTTTCGCTAGCGGGCGATACGAGCAGTACTTC.

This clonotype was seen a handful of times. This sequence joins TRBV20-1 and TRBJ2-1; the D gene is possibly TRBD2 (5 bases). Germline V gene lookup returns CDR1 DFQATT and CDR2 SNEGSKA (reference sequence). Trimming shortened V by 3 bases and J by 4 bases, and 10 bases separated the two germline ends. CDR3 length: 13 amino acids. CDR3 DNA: TGCAGTGCTAGTGAGGGAGTTTACAATGAGCAGTTCTTC. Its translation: CSASEGVYNEQFF.

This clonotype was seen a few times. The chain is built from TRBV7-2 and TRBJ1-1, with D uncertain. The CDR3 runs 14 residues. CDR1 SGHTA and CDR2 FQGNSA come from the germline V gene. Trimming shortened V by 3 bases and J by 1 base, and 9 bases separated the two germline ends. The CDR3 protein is CASSLMGGNTEAFF. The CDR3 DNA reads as TGTGCCAGCAGCTTGATGGGAGGGAACACTGAAGCTTTCTTT.

As DNA, the CDR3 is TGCAGCGTTTTGCAGGCCTACATACTCAATGAGCAGTTCTTC. As protein: CSVLQAYILNEQFF. This rearrangement joins TRBV29-1 to TRBJ2-1; unclear D gene. The CDR3 consists of 14 residues. The ends were cut back, 5 bases at V and 6 bases at J, with 17 bases in the middle. Germline V gene data show CDR1 as SQVTM and CDR2 as ANQGSEA.

The CDR3 is CASSQSPGVYGYTF. The CDR3 coding sequence is TGCGCCAGCAGCCAATCCCCAGGGGTCTATGGCTACACCTTC. This chain connects TRBV4-3 to TRBJ1-2; possible D gene TRBD1, 6 bases. This CDR3 comprises 14 residues. V shed 2 bases and J shed 4 bases, with 11 bases lying between them. Germline loops: CDR1 LGHNA, CDR2 YSLEER.